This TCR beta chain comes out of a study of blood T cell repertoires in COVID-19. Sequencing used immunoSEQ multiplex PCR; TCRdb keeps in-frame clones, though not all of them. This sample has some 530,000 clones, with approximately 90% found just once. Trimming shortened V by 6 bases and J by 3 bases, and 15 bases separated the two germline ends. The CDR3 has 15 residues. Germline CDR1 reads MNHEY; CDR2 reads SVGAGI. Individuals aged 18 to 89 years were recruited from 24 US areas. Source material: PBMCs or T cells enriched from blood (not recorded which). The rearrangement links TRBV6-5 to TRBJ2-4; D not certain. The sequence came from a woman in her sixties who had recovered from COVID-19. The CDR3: CASRPLWLGKNIQYF. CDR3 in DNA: TGTGCCAGCAGGCCCCTCTGGCTTGGCAAAAACATTCAGTACTTC.